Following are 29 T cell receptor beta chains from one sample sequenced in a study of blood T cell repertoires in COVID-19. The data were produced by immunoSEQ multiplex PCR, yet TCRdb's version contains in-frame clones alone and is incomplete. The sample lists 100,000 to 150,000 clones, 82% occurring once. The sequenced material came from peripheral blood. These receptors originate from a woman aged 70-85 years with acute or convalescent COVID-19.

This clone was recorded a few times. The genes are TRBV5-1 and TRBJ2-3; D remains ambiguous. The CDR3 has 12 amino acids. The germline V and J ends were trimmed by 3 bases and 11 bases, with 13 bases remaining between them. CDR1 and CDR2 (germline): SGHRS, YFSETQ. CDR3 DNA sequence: TGCGCCAGCAGCTCGTCAGCCTGGAGGCAGTATTTT. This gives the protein CASSSSAWRQYF.

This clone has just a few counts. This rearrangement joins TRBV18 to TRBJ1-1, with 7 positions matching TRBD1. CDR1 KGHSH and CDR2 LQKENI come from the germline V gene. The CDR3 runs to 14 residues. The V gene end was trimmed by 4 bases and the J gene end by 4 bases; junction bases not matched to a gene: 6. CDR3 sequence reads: CASSLPDRVTEAFF. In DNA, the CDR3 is TGTGCCAGCTCACTACCAGACAGGGTCACTGAAGCTTTCTTT.

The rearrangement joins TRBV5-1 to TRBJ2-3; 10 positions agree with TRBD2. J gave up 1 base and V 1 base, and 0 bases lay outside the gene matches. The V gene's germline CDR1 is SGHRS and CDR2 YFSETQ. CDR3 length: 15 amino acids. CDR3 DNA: TGCGCCAGCAGCTTGACTAGCGGGGGCACAGATACGCAGTATTTT. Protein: CASSLTSGGTDTQYF.

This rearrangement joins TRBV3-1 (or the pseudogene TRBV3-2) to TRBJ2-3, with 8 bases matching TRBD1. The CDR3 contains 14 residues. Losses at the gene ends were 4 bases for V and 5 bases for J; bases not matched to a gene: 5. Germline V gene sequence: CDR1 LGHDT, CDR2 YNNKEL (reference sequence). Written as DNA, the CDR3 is TGTGCCAGCAGCCGTCGGACAGGGATAGATACGCAGTATTTT. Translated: CASSRRTGIDTQYF.

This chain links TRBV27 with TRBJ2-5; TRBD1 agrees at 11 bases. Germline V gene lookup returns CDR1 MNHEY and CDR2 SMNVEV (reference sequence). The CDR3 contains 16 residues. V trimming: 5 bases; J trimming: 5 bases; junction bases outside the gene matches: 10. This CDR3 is CASSVFAGTGGETQYF. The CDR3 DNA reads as TGTGCCAGCAGTGTTTTTGCCGGGACAGGGGGGGAGACCCAGTACTTC.

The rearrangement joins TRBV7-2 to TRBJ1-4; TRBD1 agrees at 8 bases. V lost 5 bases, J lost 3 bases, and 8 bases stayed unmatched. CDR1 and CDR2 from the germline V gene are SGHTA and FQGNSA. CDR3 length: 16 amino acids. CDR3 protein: CASSKQGAGANEKLFF. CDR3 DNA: TGTGCCAGCAGCAAGCAGGGGGCTGGAGCTAATGAAAAACTGTTTTTT.

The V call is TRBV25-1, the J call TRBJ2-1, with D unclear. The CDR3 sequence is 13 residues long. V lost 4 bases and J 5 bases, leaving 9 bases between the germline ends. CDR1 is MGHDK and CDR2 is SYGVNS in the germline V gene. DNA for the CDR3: TGTGCCAGCAGTGTAACCTACGACAATGAGCAGTTCTTC. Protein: CASSVTYDNEQFF.

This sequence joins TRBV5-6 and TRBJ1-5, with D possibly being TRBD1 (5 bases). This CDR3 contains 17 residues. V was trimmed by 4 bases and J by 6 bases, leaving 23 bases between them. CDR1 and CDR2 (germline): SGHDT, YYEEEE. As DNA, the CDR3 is TGTGCCAGCAGCGCGGCAGGAGCTCAACTCACAGGTCAGCCCCAGCATTTT. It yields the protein CASSAAGAQLTGQPQHF.

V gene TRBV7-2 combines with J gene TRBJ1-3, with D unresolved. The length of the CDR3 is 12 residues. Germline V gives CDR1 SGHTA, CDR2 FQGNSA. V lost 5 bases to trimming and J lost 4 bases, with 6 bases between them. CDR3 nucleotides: TGTGCCAGCAGCCCACAGGGAAACACCATATATTTT. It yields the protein CASSPQGNTIYF.

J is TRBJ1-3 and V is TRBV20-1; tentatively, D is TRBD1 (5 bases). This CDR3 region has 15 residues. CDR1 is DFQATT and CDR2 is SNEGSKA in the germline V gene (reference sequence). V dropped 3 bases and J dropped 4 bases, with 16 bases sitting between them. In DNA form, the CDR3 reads TGCAGTGCTAGTGCCGGGGGAATGTCCGGAAACACCATATATTTT. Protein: CSASAGGMSGNTIYF.

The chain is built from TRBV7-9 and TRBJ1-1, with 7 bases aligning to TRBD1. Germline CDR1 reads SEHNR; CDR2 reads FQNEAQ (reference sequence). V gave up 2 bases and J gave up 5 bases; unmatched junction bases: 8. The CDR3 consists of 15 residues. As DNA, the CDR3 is TGTGCCAGCAGCTTATTAACAGGGGTGAGGACTGAAGCTTTCTTT. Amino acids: CASSLLTGVRTEAFF. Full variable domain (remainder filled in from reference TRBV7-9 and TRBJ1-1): DTGVSQNPRHKITKRGQNVTFRCDPISEHNRLYWYRQTLGQGPEFLTYFQNEAQLEKSRLLSDRFSAERPKGSFSTLEIQRTEQGDSAMYLCASSLLTGVRTEAFFGQGTRLTVV.

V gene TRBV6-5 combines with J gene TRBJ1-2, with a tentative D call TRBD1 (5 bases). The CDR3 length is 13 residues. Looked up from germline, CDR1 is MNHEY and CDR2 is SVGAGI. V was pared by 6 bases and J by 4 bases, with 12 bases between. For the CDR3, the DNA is TGTGCCAGCAGCCCGACAGTACTCTATGGCTACACCTTC. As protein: CASSPTVLYGYTF.

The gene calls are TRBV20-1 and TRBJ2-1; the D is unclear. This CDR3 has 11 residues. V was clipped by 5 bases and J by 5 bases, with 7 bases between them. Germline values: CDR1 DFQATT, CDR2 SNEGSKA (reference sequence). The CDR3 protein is CSAAVNNEQFF. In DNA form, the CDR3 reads TGCAGTGCTGCGGTGAACAATGAGCAGTTCTTC.

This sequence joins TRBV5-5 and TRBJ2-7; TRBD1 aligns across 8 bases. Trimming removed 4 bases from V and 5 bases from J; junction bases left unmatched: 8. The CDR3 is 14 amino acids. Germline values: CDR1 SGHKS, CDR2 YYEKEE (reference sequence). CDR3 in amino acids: CASSRGQAYDEQYV. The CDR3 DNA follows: TGTGCCAGCAGCCGGGGACAGGCATACGACGAGCAGTACGTC.

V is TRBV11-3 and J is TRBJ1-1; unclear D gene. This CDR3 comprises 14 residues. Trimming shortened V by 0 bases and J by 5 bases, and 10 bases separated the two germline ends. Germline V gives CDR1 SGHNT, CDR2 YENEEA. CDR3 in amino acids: CASSLDGQQTEAFF. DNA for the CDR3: TGTGCCAGCAGCTTAGATGGGCAACAAACTGAAGCTTTCTTT.

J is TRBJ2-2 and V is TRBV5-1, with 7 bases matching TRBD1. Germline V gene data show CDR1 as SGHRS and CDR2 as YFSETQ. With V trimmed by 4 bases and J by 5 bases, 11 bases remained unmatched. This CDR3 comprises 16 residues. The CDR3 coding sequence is TGCGCCAGCAGCGGGTTAGGGGGCTCTATTACCGGGGAGCTGTTTTTT. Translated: CASSGLGGSITGELFF.

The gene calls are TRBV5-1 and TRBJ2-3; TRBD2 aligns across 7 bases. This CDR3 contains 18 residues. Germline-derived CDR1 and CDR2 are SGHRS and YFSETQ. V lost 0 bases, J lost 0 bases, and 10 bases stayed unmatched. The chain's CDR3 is CASSLVGLAASSTDTQYF. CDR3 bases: TGCGCCAGCAGCTTGGTTGGTCTAGCGGCCTCTAGCACAGATACGCAGTATTTT.

The DNA of the CDR3 is TGTGCCAGTGTGGACCGGACCGGGGGGATCTATGGCTACACCTTC. The encoded protein is CASVDRTGGIYGYTF. This sequence joins TRBV19 and TRBJ1-2, with D tentatively TRBD1 (5 bases). The CDR3 loop spans 15 amino acids. The germline V and J ends were trimmed by 8 bases and 4 bases, with 20 bases remaining between them. The germline gives CDR1 LNHDA, CDR2 SQIVND (reference sequence).

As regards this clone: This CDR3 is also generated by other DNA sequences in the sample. CDR3 residues: CASSLQGNTEAFF. The CDR3 DNA sequence: TGTGCCAGCTCACTACAGGGTAACACTGAAGCTTTCTTT. V gene TRBV18 combines with J gene TRBJ1-1; tentative D call: TRBD1 (6 bases). V gave up 4 bases and J gave up 2 bases, with 8 bases separating them. The length of the CDR3 is 13 residues. Germline values: CDR1 KGHSH, CDR2 LQKENI.

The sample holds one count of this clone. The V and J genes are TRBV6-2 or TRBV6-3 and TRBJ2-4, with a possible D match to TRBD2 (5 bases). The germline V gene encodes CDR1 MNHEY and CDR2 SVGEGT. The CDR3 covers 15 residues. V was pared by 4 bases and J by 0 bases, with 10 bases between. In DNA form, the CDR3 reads TGTGCCAGCAGTTTTCGGGGTATAGCCAAAAACATTCAGTACTTC. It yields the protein CASSFRGIAKNIQYF.

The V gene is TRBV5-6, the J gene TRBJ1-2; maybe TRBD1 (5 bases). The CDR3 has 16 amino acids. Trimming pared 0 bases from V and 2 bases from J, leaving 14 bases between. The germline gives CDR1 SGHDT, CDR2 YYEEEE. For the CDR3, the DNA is TGTGCCAGCAGCTTGGTCGGGGGGTTAGGGAACTATGGCTACACCTTC. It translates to CASSLVGGLGNYGYTF.

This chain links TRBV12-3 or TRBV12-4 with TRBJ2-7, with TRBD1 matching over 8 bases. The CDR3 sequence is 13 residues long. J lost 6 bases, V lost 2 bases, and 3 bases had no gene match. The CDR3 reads CASSLQGASEQYV. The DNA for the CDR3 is TGTGCCAGCAGTTTACAGGGGGCGTCCGAGCAGTACGTC.

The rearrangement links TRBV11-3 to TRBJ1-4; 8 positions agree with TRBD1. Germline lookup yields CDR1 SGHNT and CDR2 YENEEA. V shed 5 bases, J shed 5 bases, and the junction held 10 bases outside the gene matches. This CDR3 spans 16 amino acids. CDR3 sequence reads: CASSVYSGTGNEKLFF. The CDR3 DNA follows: TGTGCCAGCAGCGTATACTCCGGGACAGGCAATGAAAAACTGTTTTTT.

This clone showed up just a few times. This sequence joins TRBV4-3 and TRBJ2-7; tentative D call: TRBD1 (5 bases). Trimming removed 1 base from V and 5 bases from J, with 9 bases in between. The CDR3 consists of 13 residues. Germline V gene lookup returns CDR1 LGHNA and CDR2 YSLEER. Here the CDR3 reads CASSQVGRDEQYF. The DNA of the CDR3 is TGCGCCAGCAGCCAAGTTGGCAGGGACGAGCAGTACTTC.

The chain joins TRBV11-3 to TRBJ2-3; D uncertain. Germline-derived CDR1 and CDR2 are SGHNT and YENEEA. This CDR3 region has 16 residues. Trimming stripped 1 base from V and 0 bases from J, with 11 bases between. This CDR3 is CASSLGAAVSTDTQYF. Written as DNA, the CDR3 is TGTGCCAGCAGCTTAGGGGCTGCCGTTAGCACAGATACGCAGTATTTT.

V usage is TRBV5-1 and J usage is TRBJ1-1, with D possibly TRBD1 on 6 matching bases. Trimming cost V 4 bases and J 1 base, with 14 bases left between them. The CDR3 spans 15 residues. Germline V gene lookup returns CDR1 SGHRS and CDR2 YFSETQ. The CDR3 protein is CASSQDGQPNTEAFF. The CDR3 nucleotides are TGCGCCAGCAGCCAGGACGGACAGCCGAACACTGAAGCTTTCTTT.

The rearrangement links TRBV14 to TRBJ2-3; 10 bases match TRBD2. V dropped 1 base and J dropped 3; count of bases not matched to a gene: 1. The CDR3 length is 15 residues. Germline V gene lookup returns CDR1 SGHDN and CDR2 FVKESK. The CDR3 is CASSQGAGGTDTQYF. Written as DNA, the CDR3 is TGTGCCAGCAGCCAAGGAGCGGGGGGGACAGATACGCAGTATTTT.

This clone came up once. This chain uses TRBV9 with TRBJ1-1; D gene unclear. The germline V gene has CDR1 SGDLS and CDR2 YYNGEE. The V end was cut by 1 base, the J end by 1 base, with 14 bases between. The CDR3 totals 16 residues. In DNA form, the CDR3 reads TGTGCCAGCAGCGTACCAAACGACATGGGGAACACTGAAGCTTTCTTT. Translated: CASSVPNDMGNTEAFF.

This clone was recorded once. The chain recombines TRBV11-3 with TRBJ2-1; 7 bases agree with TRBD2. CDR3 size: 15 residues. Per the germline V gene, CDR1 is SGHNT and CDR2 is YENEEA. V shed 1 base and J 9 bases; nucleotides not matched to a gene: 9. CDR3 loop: CASSLVARGRSEQFF. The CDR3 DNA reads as TGTGCCAGCAGCTTAGTGGCGCGGGGGAGGAGTGAGCAGTTCTTC.